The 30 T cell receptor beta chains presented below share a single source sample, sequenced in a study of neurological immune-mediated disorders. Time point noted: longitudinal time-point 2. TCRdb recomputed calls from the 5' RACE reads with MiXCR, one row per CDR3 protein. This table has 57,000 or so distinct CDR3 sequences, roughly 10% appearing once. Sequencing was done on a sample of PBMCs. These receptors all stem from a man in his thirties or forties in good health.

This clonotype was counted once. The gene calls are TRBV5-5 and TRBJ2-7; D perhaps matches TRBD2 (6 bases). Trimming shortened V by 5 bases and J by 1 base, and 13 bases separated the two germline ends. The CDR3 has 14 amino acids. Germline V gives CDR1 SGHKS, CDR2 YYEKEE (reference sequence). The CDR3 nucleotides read TGTGCCAGCAGTCTAGGTGGGAGGTCCTACGAGCAGTACTTC. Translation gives CASSLGGRSYEQYF. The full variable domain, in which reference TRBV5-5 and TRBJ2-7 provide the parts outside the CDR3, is DAGVTQSPTHLIKTRGQQVTLRCSPISGHKSVSWYQQVLGQGPQFIFQYYEKEERGRGNFPDRFSARQFPNYSSELNVNALLLGDSALYLCASSLGGRSYEQYFGPGTRLTVT.

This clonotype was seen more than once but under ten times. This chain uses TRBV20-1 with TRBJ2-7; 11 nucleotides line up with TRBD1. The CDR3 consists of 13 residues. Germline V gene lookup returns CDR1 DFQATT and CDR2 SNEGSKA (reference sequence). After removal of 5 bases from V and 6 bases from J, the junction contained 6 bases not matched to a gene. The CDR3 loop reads CSAPGGQGAEQYF. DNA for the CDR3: TGCAGTGCTCCCGGAGGACAGGGGGCCGAGCAGTACTTC.

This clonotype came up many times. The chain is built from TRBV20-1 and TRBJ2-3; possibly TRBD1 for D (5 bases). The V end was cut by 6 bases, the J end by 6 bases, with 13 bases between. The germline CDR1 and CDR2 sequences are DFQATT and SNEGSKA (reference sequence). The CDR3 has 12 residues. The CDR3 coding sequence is TGCAGTGCCGACGGCAGGGTGGATACGCAGTATTTT. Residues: CSADGRVDTQYF.

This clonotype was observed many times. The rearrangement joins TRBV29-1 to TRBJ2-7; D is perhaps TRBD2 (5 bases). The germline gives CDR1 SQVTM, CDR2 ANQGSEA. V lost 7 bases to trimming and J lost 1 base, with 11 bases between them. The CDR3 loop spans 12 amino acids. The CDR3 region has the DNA TGCAGCGCTGGACTGAAATCCTACGAGCAGTACTTC. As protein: CSAGLKSYEQYF.

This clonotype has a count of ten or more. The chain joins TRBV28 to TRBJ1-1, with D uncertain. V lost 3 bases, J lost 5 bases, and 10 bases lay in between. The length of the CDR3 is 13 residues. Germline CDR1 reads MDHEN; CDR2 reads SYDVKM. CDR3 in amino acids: CASSFKVRTEAFF. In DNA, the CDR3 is TGTGCCAGCAGTTTTAAGGTGCGGACTGAAGCTTTCTTT.

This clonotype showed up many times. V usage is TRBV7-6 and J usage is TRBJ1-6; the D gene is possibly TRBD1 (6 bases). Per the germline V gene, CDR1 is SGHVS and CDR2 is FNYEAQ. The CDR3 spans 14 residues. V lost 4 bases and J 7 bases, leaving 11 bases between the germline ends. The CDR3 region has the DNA TGTGCCAGCAGCTCAGGACAGAGAAATTCACCCCTCCACTTT. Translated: CASSSGQRNSPLHF. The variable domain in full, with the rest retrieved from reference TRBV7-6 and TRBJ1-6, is GAGVSQSPRYKVTKRGQDVALRCDPISGHVSLYWYRQALGQGPEFLTYFNYEAQQDKSGLPNDRFSAERPEGSISTLTIQRTEQRDSAMYRCASSSGQRNSPLHFGNGTRLTVT.

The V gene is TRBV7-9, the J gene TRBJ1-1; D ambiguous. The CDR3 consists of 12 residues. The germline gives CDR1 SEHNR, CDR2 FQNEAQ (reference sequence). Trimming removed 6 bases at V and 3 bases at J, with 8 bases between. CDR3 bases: TGTGCCAGCAGAGGTTTAGACACTGAAGCTTTCTTT. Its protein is CASRGLDTEAFF.

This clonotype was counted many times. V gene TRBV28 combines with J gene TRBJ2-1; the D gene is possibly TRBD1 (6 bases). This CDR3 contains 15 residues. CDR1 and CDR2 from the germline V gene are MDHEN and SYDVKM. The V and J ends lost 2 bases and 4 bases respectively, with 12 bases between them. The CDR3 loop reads CASSLPQGRYNEQFF. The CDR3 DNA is TGTGCCAGCAGTTTACCACAGGGCCGTTACAATGAGCAGTTCTTC.

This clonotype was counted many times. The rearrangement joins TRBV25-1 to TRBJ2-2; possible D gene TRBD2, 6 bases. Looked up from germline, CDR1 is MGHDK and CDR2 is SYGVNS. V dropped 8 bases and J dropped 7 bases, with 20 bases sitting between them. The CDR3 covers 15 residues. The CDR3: CASEFTGVTGGELFF. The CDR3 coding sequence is TGTGCCAGCGAGTTTACGGGGGTGACGGGCGGGGAGCTGTTTTTT.

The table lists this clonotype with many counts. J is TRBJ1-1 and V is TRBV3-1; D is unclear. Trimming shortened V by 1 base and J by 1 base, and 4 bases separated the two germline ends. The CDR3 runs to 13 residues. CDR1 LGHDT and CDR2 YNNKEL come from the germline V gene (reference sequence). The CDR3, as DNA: TGTGCCAGCAGCCAAGGTCCGAACACTGAAGCTTTCTTT. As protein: CASSQGPNTEAFF.

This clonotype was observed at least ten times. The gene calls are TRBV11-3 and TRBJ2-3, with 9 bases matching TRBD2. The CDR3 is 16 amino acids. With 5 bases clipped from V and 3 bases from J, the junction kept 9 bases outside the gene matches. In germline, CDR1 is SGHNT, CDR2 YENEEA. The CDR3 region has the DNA TGTGCCAGCAGCAAACTTAGCGGGAGTTTGACAGATACGCAGTATTTT. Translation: CASSKLSGSLTDTQYF.

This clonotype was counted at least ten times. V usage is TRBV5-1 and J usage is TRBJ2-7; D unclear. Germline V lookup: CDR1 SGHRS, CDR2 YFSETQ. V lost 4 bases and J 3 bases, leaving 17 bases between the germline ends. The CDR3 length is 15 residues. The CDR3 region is CASSLDWTGHYEQYF. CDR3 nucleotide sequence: TGCGCCAGCAGCCTCGATTGGACCGGCCACTACGAGCAGTACTTC. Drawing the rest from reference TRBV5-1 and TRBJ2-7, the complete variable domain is KAGVTQTPRYLIKTRGQQVTLSCSPISGHRSVSWYQQTPGQGLQFLFEYFSETQRNKGNFPGRFSGRQFSNSRSEMNVSTLELGDSALYLCASSLDWTGHYEQYFGPGTRLTVT.

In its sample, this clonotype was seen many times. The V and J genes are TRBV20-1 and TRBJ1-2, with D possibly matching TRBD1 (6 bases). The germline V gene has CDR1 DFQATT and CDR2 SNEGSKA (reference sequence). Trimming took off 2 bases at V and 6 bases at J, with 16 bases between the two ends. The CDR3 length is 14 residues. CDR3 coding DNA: TGCAGTGCTAGACCCACAGGGCTGGGAGATGGCTACACCTTC. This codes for CSARPTGLGDGYTF.

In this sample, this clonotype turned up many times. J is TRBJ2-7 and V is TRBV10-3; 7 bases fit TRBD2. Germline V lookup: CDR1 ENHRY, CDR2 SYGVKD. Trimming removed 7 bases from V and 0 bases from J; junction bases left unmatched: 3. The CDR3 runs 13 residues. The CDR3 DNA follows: TGTGCCATCACCGGGGACTACTCCTACGAGCAGTACTTC. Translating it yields CAITGDYSYEQYF.

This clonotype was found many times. Written as DNA, the CDR3 is TGCAGCGTCCTTCGGGCGGGAGCGGCGGATACGCAGTATTTT. It encodes CSVLRAGAADTQYF. The chain carries TRBV29-1 and TRBJ2-3; 7 bases match TRBD2. CDR3 size: 14 residues. Germline CDR1 SQVTM, CDR2 ANQGSEA. V shed 6 bases and J 6 bases; nucleotides not matched to a gene: 12.

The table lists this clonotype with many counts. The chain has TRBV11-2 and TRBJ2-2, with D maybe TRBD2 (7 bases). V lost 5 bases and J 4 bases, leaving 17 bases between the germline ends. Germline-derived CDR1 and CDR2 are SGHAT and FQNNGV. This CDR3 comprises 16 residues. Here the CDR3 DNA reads TGTGCCAGCAGCCCAGTGGGGGGGCCGGGCACCGGGGAGCTGTTTTTT. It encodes CASSPVGGPGTGELFF.

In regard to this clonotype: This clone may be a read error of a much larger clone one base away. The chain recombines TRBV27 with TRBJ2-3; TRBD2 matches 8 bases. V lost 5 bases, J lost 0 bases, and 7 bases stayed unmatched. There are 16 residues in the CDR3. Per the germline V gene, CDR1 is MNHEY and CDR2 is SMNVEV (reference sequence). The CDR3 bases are TGTGCCAGCAGTATCAGGACTAGCCGTAGCACAGATACGCAGTATTTT. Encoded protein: CASSIRTSRSTDTQYF.

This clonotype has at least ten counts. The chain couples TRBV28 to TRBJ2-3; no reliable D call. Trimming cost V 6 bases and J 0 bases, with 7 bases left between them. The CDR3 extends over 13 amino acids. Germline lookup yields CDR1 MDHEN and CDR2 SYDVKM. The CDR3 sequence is CASSKASTDTQYF. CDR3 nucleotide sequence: TGTGCCAGCAGCAAAGCTAGCACAGATACGCAGTATTTT.

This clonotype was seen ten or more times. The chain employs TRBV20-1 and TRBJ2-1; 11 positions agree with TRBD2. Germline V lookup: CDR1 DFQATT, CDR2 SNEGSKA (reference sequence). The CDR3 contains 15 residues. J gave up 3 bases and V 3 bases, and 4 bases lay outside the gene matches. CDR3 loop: CSASRLAGIYNEQFF. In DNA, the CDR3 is TGCAGTGCTAGTAGACTAGCGGGGATCTACAATGAGCAGTTCTTC.

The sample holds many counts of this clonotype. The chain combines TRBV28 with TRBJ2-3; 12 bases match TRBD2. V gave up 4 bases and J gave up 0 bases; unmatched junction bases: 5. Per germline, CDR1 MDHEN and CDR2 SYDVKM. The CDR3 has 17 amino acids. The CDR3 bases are TGTGCCAGCAGTTCACTAGCGGGAGGTTCTAGCACAGATACGCAGTATTTT. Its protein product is CASSSLAGGSSTDTQYF.

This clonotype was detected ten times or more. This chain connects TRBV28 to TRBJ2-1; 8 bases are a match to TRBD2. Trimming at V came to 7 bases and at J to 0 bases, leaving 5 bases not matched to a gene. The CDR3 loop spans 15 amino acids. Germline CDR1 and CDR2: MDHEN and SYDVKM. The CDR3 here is CASTGGPSSYNEQFF. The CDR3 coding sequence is TGTGCCAGCACGGGAGGGCCCAGCTCCTACAATGAGCAGTTCTTC.

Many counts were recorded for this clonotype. The CDR3 DNA reads as TGTGCCAGCAGCTTGCGGGAAAGAGAGACCCAGTACTTC. The encoded protein is CASSLRERETQYF. The rearrangement uses TRBV11-3 and TRBJ2-5, with D perhaps matching TRBD2 (6 bases). Germline V gene data show CDR1 as SGHNT and CDR2 as YENEEA. The CDR3 contains 13 residues. Trimming stripped 3 bases from V and 4 bases from J, with 9 bases between.

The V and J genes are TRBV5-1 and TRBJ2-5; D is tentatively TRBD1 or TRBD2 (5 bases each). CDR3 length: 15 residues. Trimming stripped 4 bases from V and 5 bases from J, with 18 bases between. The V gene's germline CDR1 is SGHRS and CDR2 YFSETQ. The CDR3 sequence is CASSPGRPSVETQYF. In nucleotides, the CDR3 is TGCGCCAGCAGCCCGGGACGGCCGTCAGTCGAGACCCAGTACTTC.

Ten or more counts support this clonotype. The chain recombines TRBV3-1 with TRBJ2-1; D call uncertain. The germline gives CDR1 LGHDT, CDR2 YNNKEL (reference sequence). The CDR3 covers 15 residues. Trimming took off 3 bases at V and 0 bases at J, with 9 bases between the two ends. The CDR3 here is CASSQQVGSYNEQFF. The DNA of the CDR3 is TGTGCCAGCAGCCAGCAAGTTGGCTCCTACAATGAGCAGTTCTTC.

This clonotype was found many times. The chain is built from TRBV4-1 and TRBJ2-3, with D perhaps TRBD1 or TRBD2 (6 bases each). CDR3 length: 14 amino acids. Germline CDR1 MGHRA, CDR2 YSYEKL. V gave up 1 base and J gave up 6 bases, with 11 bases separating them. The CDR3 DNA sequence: TGCGCCAGCAGCCAAGCTTCGGGGGCGGATACGCAGTATTTT. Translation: CASSQASGADTQYF.

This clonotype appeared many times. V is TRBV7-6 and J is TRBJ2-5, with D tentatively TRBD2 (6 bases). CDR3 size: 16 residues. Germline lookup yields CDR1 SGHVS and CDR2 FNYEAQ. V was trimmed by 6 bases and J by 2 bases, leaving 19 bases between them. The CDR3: CASRLFSRDLQETQYF. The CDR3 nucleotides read TGTGCCAGCAGGCTATTTTCGCGGGACCTTCAAGAGACCCAGTACTTC.

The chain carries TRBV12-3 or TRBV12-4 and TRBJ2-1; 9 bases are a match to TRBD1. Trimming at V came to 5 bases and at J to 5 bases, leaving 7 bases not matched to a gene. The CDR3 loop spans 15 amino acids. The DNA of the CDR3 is TGTGCCAGCAGTACCCCCGGGACAGGGAACAATGAGCAGTTCTTC. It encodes CASSTPGTGNNEQFF.

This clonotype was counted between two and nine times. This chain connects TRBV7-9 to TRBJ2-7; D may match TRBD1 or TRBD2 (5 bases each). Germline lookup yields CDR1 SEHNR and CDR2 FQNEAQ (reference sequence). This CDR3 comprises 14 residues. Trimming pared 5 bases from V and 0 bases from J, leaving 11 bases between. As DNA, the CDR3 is TGTGCCAGCAGCCCCCCAGGGAGCTCCTACGAGCAGTACTTC. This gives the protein CASSPPGSSYEQYF. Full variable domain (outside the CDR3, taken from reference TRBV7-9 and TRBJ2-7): DTGVSQNPRHKITKRGQNVTFRCDPISEHNRLYWYRQTLGQGPEFLTYFQNEAQLEKSRLLSDRFSAERPKGSFSTLEIQRTEQGDSAMYLCASSPPGSSYEQYFGPGTRLTVT.

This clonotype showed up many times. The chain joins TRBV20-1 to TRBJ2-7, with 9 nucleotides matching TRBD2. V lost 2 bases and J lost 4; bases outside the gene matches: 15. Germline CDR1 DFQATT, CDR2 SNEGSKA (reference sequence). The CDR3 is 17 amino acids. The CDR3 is CSARPNSGRGIGYEQYF. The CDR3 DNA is TGCAGTGCTAGACCCAATAGCGGGAGAGGGATCGGGTACGAGCAGTACTTC.

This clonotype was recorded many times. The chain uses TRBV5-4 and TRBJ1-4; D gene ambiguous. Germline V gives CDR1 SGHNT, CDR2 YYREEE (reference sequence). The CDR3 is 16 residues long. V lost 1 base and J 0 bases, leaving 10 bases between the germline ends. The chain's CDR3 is CASSLRVGATNEKLFF. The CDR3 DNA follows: TGTGCCAGCAGCTTGAGGGTCGGGGCAACTAATGAAAAACTGTTTTTT. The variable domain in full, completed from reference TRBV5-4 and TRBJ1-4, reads ETGVTQSPTHLIKTRGQQVTLRCSSQSGHNTVSWYQQALGQGPQFIFQYYREEENGRGNFPPRFSGLQFPNYSSELNVNALELDDSALYLCASSLRVGATNEKLFFGSGTQLSVL.